Shown below are 22 T cell receptor beta chains from a single sample sequenced in a study of molecular identifiers for immune sequencing clone quantification. TCRdb reprocessed the PCR reads via MiXCR and lists one record per CDR3 protein. This table holds around 470,000 distinct CDR3 sequences, about 25% found once. Sequences were obtained from naive CD8+ T cells from blood, with Jurkat cell RNA spiked in. Subset noted: FACS-sorted CD8+CD4-CCR7+CD45RA+ naive T cells. The receptors originated from a human donor in good health. Some libraries in this study had Jurkat cell RNA spiked in.

This clonotype was seen ten or more times. V and J are TRBV29-1 and TRBJ1-1, with D possibly matching TRBD1 (5 bases). V shed 3 bases and J shed 0 bases, with 17 bases lying between them. Germline V CDR1 and CDR2: SQVTM, ANQGSEA. The CDR3 contains 16 residues. CDR3 in amino acids: CSVEGRGSRMNTEAFF. The CDR3 nucleotides read TGCAGCGTTGAGGGGCGGGGCAGCCGAATGAACACTGAAGCTTTCTTT.

V is TRBV6-1 and J is TRBJ2-1; a possible D gene is TRBD2 (5 bases). There are 15 residues in the CDR3. Trimming removed 2 bases at V and 2 bases at J, with 10 bases between. The germline V gene has CDR1 MNHNS and CDR2 SASEGT. The CDR3 loop is CASSERSGTYNEQFF. As DNA, the CDR3 is TGTGCCAGCAGTGAACGAAGCGGAACCTACAATGAGCAGTTCTTC.

The genes are TRBV4-3 and TRBJ1-1; D is perhaps TRBD1 (6 bases). The V gene's germline CDR1 is LGHNA and CDR2 YSLEER. The CDR3 extends over 17 amino acids. The germline V and J ends were trimmed by 0 bases and 0 bases, with 14 bases remaining between them. In nucleotides, the CDR3 is TGCGCCAGCAGCCAAGAACGGGGGCTGAGGATGAACACTGAAGCTTTCTTT. Amino acids: CASSQERGLRMNTEAFF.

This clonotype came up many times. The chain recombines TRBV12-3 or TRBV12-4 with TRBJ2-3; D may be TRBD2 (5 bases). V gave up 2 bases and J gave up 2 bases, with 17 bases separating them. The CDR3 runs 17 residues. The CDR3 DNA reads TGTGCCAGCAGTTTATATTTAGCGCCAAGAGCCACAGATACGCAGTATTTT. Amino acid sequence: CASSLYLAPRATDTQYF.

This clonotype was seen more than once but under ten times. The chain recombines TRBV6-2 or TRBV6-3 with TRBJ2-2; D ambiguous. CDR1 MNHEY and CDR2 SVGEGT come from the germline V gene. There are 14 residues in the CDR3. Trimming took off 2 bases at V and 2 bases at J, with 6 bases between the two ends. CDR3 amino acids: CASSYTKNTGELFF. CDR3 nucleotide sequence: TGTGCCAGCAGTTACACAAAAAACACCGGGGAGCTGTTTTTT.

This clonotype was detected a few times. The V call is TRBV4-3, the J call TRBJ2-3; D could derive from TRBD1 or TRBD2 (5 bases each). V lost 0 bases and J 4 bases, leaving 14 bases between the germline ends. The CDR3 contains 16 residues. CDR1 and CDR2 (germline): LGHNA, YSLEER. CDR3 nucleotides: TGCGCCAGCAGCCAAGATCTTGTCTCGGGGCCAGATACGCAGTATTTT. This translates into CASSQDLVSGPDTQYF.

This clonotype was picked up many times. The chain is built from TRBV7-6 and TRBJ2-6; 11 bases agree with TRBD1. CDR1 SGHVS and CDR2 FNYEAQ come from the germline V gene. The V and J ends lost 6 bases and 0 bases, in that order; junction bases with no gene match: 10. There are 19 residues in the CDR3. CDR3: CASRRTGGSRYSGANVLTF. The CDR3 DNA reads as TGTGCCAGCAGAAGGACAGGGGGCTCCCGCTACTCTGGGGCCAACGTCCTGACTTTC.

This clonotype was found many times. This sequence joins TRBV5-1 and TRBJ2-3; 11 nucleotides align to TRBD2. This CDR3 is built from 16 residues. The germline V gene has CDR1 SGHRS and CDR2 YFSETQ. Trimming took 4 bases from V and 4 from J; bases not matched to a gene: 8. The CDR3 sequence: CASSHTSGSFSDTQYF. DNA for the CDR3: TGCGCCAGCAGCCATACTAGCGGGAGCTTCTCAGATACGCAGTATTTT.

About this clonotype itself: This may be a read error, as it is one base from a much larger clone. V usage is TRBV7-9 and J usage is TRBJ1-5; D gene ambiguous. Germline-derived CDR1 and CDR2 are SEHNR and FQNEAQ (reference sequence). This CDR3 has 15 residues. V lost 5 bases to trimming and J lost 1 base, with 12 bases between them. CDR3: CASSPQRASNQPQHF. CDR3 DNA: TGTGCCAGCAGCCCCCAGAGGGCGAGCAATCAGCCCCAGCATTTT.

The chain has TRBV6-6 and TRBJ1-5, with 7 bases aligning to TRBD1. The V and J ends lost 4 bases and 0 bases, in that order; junction bases with no gene match: 9. Germline-derived CDR1 and CDR2 are MNHNY and SVGAGI (reference sequence). This CDR3 spans 17 amino acids. The CDR3 DNA follows: TGTGCCAGCAGTTGGGGGACAGTTCGAAATAGCAATCAGCCCCAGCATTTT. It is translated as CASSWGTVRNSNQPQHF.

This clonotype was recorded at least ten times. The chain is built from TRBV6-6 and TRBJ2-3, with D possibly being TRBD1 (6 bases). Between the trimmed V and J ends, which lost 3 bases and 8 bases, there was a span of 18 bases. The germline gives CDR1 MNHNY, CDR2 SVGAGI (reference sequence). The CDR3 runs to 15 residues. The CDR3 sequence is CASSYASGTRGTQYF. The CDR3 DNA sequence: TGTGCCAGCAGTTATGCTTCGGGGACCAGGGGTACGCAGTATTTT.

In regard to this clonotype: A clone one base away is much larger, so this may be a read error. The rearrangement joins TRBV7-9 to TRBJ2-4; tentative D call: TRBD1 (5 bases). The CDR3 consists of 14 residues. The germline V and J ends were trimmed by 6 bases and 6 bases, with 15 bases remaining between them. The V gene's germline CDR1 is SEHNR and CDR2 FQNEAQ (reference sequence). The CDR3 sequence is CASRGLGVGNIQYF. The CDR3 DNA reads TGTGCCAGCAGGGGCTTAGGGGTCGGAAACATTCAGTACTTC.

This clonotype has only a few counts. This chain uses TRBV2 with TRBJ2-6; D unclear. Trimming removed 10 bases from V and 0 bases from J, with 7 bases in between. Germline values: CDR1 SNHLY, CDR2 FYNNEI. This CDR3 has 13 residues. CDR3 nucleotide sequence: TGTGCCACCGCCCGCTCTGGGGCCAACGTCCTGACTTTC. Translating gives CATARSGANVLTF.

This rearrangement joins TRBV6-5 to TRBJ1-2; no clear D gene. The ends were cut back, 7 bases at V and 2 bases at J, with 11 bases in the middle. The CDR3 contains 13 residues. Germline V CDR1 and CDR2: MNHEY, SVGAGI. The CDR3 loop is CASTNSLNYGYTF. DNA for the CDR3: TGTGCCAGCACCAATTCACTGAACTATGGCTACACCTTC.

This clonotype was observed at least ten times. The gene calls are TRBV7-9 and TRBJ1-4; D not certain. This CDR3 has 15 amino acids. Trimming left V 3 bases short and J 8 bases short, with 16 bases between. Germline assignment: CDR1 SEHNR and CDR2 FQNEAQ (reference sequence). The CDR3 loop reads CASSLGPGKYEKLFF. CDR3 bases: TGTGCCAGCAGCTTGGGCCCAGGAAAATACGAAAAACTGTTTTTT.

This clonotype has only a few counts. The CDR3 here is CASSSLDEGALAEQYF. The CDR3, as DNA: TGTGCCAGCAGCTCCCTAGATGAAGGGGCCCTTGCCGAGCAGTACTTC. The chain is built from TRBV13 and TRBJ2-7; D might be TRBD1 (5 bases). V was shortened by 4 bases and J by 6 bases, with 22 bases between the two germline ends. CDR1 and CDR2 from the germline V gene are PRHDT and FYEKMQ (reference sequence). The CDR3 contains 16 residues.

The genes are TRBV12-5 and TRBJ2-2; D is ambiguous. Between the trimmed V and J ends, which lost 1 base and 1 base, there was a span of 10 bases. Germline V gives CDR1 LGHNT, CDR2 FRNRAP. The CDR3 is 16 amino acids. The CDR3 bases are TGTGCTAGTGGTTTGGGGACGTGGGGGAACACCGGGGAGCTGTTTTTT. The encoded protein is CASGLGTWGNTGELFF.

This clonotype was recorded once. The rearrangement joins TRBV4-3 to TRBJ2-7; possible D gene TRBD1, 6 bases. Germline V lookup: CDR1 LGHNA, CDR2 YSLEER. V lost 5 bases and J lost 2, with 19 bases in between. The CDR3 has 16 residues. CDR3 sequence reads: CASSSNPTGKAYEQYF. In nucleotides, the CDR3 is TGCGCCAGCAGCTCTAACCCGACAGGAAAAGCCTACGAGCAGTACTTC.

On this clonotype itself: One end of the junction fails to match germline, which may point to a read error. The chain employs TRBV28 and TRBJ2-3; TRBD2 agrees at 10 bases. The CDR3 consists of 15 residues. The germline V gene has CDR1 MDHEN and CDR2 SYDVKM. CDR3 loop: CASSHGLAATATQYF. The CDR3 DNA reads TGTGCCAGCAGTCACGGACTAGCGGCCACAGCTACGCAGTATTTT.

This clonotype has just one count. The gene calls are TRBV4-3 and TRBJ2-7; TRBD1 agrees at 9 bases. Per germline, CDR1 LGHNA and CDR2 YSLEER. The CDR3 length is 15 residues. With 0 bases clipped from V and 6 bases from J, the junction kept 6 bases outside the gene matches. CDR3 loop: CASSQEPGQGFEQYF. The CDR3 DNA follows: TGCGCCAGCAGCCAAGAGCCGGGACAGGGATTCGAGCAGTACTTC.

This clonotype was seen a handful of times. The chain combines TRBV4-1 with TRBJ1-5; TRBD1 might be the D (5 bases). The germline gives CDR1 MGHRA, CDR2 YSYEKL. V dropped 5 bases and J dropped 0 bases, with 11 bases sitting between them. CDR3 length: 15 amino acids. The DNA of the CDR3 is TGCGCCAGCAGCAAGACAGAATATAGCAATCAGCCCCAGCATTTT. Translated, it gives CASSKTEYSNQPQHF.

The chain carries TRBV29-1 and TRBJ2-2; 8 bases agree with TRBD2. Trimming at V came to 6 bases and at J to 5 bases, leaving 2 bases not matched to a gene. From germline, CDR1 is SQVTM and CDR2 ANQGSEA. The length of the CDR3 is 12 residues. In DNA form, the CDR3 reads TGCAGCGTAGCGGGAGTTACCGGGGAGCTGTTTTTT. Translation gives CSVAGVTGELFF.